The 23 T cell receptor beta chains reported below all come from one sample, sequenced in a study of T cell responses to AZD1222 COVID-19 vaccine. Clones were sequenced by immunoSEQ multiplex PCR, and TCRdb holds only the in-frame ones, with some missing. The sample includes 180,000 or so clones, roughly 92% of them seen just once. The sample consisted of peripheral blood, taken 28 days after the second AZD1222 dose. The receptors shown here come from an adult who received the AZD1222 COVID-19 vaccine.

This clone was found once. The chain couples TRBV29-1 to TRBJ1-2, with D possibly TRBD1 on 5 matching bases. V dropped 3 bases and J dropped 8 bases, with 19 bases sitting between them. Germline CDR1 SQVTM, CDR2 ANQGSEA. This CDR3 has 14 amino acids. The DNA for the CDR3 is TGCAGCGTTGAGCGGGACCTTTGGAACGGGGGCTACACCTTC. This codes for CSVERDLWNGGYTF.

The chain has TRBV28 and TRBJ1-2, with unresolved D. V was clipped by 8 bases and J by 10 bases, with 17 bases between them. Germline V lookup: CDR1 MDHEN, CDR2 SYDVKM. This CDR3 contains 12 residues. The CDR3 DNA reads as TGTGCCAGCGGTCTCCCTCCCTCTCTCTACACCTTC. Translation gives CASGLPPSLYTF.

Details on this clone: Other DNA sequences from this sample encode an identical CDR3 as well. J is TRBJ1-2 and V is TRBV6-5; D possibly corresponds to TRBD1 (6 bases). From germline, CDR1 is MNHEY and CDR2 SVGAGI. This CDR3 is 12 amino acids long. V was cut by 2 bases and J by 8 bases, with 9 bases left in between. This CDR3 reads CASSYRGDGYTF. CDR3 nucleotide sequence: TGTGCCAGCAGTTACAGGGGGGACGGCTACACCTTC.

The genes are TRBV5-1 and TRBJ1-2; TRBD1 matches at 8 bases. With 4 bases clipped from V and 4 bases from J, the junction kept 12 bases outside the gene matches. Germline V gene data show CDR1 as SGHRS and CDR2 as YFSETQ. The length of the CDR3 is 16 residues. The CDR3 region is CASSPMGQGAFYGYTF. CDR3 DNA sequence: TGCGCCAGCAGCCCAATGGGGCAGGGGGCGTTCTATGGCTACACCTTC.

The V and J genes are TRBV5-4 and TRBJ1-3; D remains unclear. The CDR3 sequence is 15 residues long. V was pared by 0 bases and J by 0 bases, with 7 bases between. Germline CDR1 is SGHNT and CDR2 is YYREEE (reference sequence). CDR3 region: CASSLDSHSGNTIYF. In DNA, the CDR3 is TGTGCCAGCAGCTTGGACAGTCACTCTGGAAACACCATATATTTT.

The CDR3 DNA reads TGTGCCACCAGTGATTTACAGGCCCACCCTGGAAACACCATATATTTT. Translation gives CATSDLQAHPGNTIYF. This chain connects TRBV24-1 to TRBJ1-3; D is possibly TRBD1 (5 bases). Germline values: CDR1 KGHDR, CDR2 SFDVKD. Between the trimmed V and J ends, which lost 1 base and 2 bases, there was a span of 11 bases. There are 16 residues in the CDR3.

The chain is built from TRBV23-1 and TRBJ2-7; no firm D call. TRBV23-1 is marked as an open reading frame, function uncertain. Trimming pared 7 bases from V and 3 bases from J, leaving 16 bases between. The CDR3 extends over 14 amino acids. This CDR3 reads CASTPNPGYYEQYF. CDR3 DNA: TGCGCCAGCACCCCCAACCCCGGATACTACGAGCAGTACTTC.

The chain links TRBV5-8 to TRBJ2-7; 8 bases map to TRBD1. J was trimmed by 1 base and V by 4 bases; bases with no gene match: 10. Germline CDR1 is SGHTS and CDR2 is YDEGEE. The CDR3 length is 16 residues. The CDR3 sequence is CASSTRTGTGSYEQYF. As DNA, the CDR3 is TGTGCCAGCAGCACCAGGACAGGGACGGGATCCTACGAGCAGTACTTC.

The V and J genes are TRBV5-6 and TRBJ2-2; D is perhaps TRBD2 (6 bases). CDR1 is SGHDT, CDR2 YYEEEE, per germline. The CDR3 consists of 15 residues. Trimming left V 0 bases short and J 3 bases short, with 9 bases between. This CDR3 reads CASSLVGGDTGELFF. CDR3 in DNA: TGTGCCAGCAGCTTGGTAGGAGGGGACACCGGGGAGCTGTTTTTT.

The rearrangement uses TRBV7-8 and TRBJ2-3, with D maybe TRBD1 (5 bases). V was pared by 1 base and J by 3 bases, with 14 bases between. The germline V gene has CDR1 SGHVS and CDR2 FQNEAQ. This CDR3 has 16 residues. The CDR3 nucleotides read TGTGCCAGCAGCTTAGGCCAGGGCCTATCGACAGATACGCAGTATTTT. Its protein product is CASSLGQGLSTDTQYF.

This chain links TRBV6-5 with TRBJ1-6, with a possible D match to TRBD1 (5 bases). This CDR3 comprises 13 residues. V was cut by 9 bases and J by 5 bases, with 11 bases left in between. Germline V gene data show CDR1 as MNHEY and CDR2 as SVGAGI. The CDR3 reads CASTQGHNSPLHF. CDR3 sequence (DNA): TGTGCCAGTACTCAGGGTCATAATTCACCCCTCCACTTT.

This chain joins TRBV20-1 and TRBJ2-1; D gene unclear. V was trimmed by 3 bases and J by 1 base, leaving 10 bases between them. Germline-derived CDR1 and CDR2 are DFQATT and SNEGSKA (reference sequence). This CDR3 has 14 residues. CDR3 protein: CSASTSPSYNEQFF. CDR3 coding DNA: TGCAGTGCTAGTACCTCGCCTTCCTACAATGAGCAGTTCTTC.

V is TRBV5-4 and J is TRBJ1-4; 7 bases are a match to TRBD1. The V gene's germline CDR1 is SGHNT and CDR2 YYREEE (reference sequence). This CDR3 is built from 16 residues. Trimming removed 0 bases from V and 0 bases from J; junction bases left unmatched: 2. Written as DNA, the CDR3 is TGTGCCAGCAGCTTGGGACAGGGAGCAACTAATGAAAAACTGTTTTTT. This sequence encodes CASSLGQGATNEKLFF.

V usage is TRBV11-3 and J usage is TRBJ2-2; D gene uncertain. The CDR3 runs 15 residues. V shed 0 bases and J shed 5 bases, with 10 bases lying between them. Germline CDR1 SGHNT, CDR2 YENEEA. This chain's CDR3 is CASSLEGSATGELFF. The DNA for the CDR3 is TGTGCCAGCAGCTTAGAGGGTTCGGCTACCGGGGAGCTGTTTTTT.

This chain links TRBV16 with TRBJ2-1; D unresolved. V was trimmed by 3 bases and J by 4 bases, leaving 10 bases between them. The CDR3 is 14 residues long. In germline, CDR1 is KGHSY, CDR2 FQNENV. The CDR3 region is CASSHPLGYNEQFF. CDR3 DNA: TGTGCCAGCAGCCATCCTTTGGGATACAATGAGCAGTTCTTC.

This clone was observed a single time. The CDR3 sequence: CASSPLRGGSNTEAFF. The DNA for the CDR3 is TGTGCCAGCTCACCACTTAGAGGGGGCTCGAACACTGAAGCTTTCTTT. This chain uses TRBV18 with TRBJ1-1, with 7 positions matching TRBD1. Unmatched junction bases numbered 6, after V lost 1 base and J lost 1 base. CDR3 size: 16 residues. Germline V gene data show CDR1 as KGHSH and CDR2 as LQKENI.

CDR3 sequence (DNA): TGTGCCAGCTCACCTCCCGCCGGGGATTCTGGAAACACCATATATTTT. This codes for CASSPPAGDSGNTIYF. The J gene is TRBJ1-3, the V gene TRBV18, with D hard to call. Looked up from germline, CDR1 is KGHSH and CDR2 is LQKENI. Trimming shortened V by 3 bases and J by 1 base, and 13 bases separated the two germline ends. The CDR3 spans 16 residues.

This chain uses TRBV5-1 with TRBJ1-1; the D is unclear. This CDR3 region has 13 residues. Germline loops: CDR1 SGHRS, CDR2 YFSETQ. V was cut by 0 bases and J by 4 bases, with 7 bases left in between. In DNA, the CDR3 is TGCGCCAGCAGCTTGGATGTAGTCACTGAAGCTTTCTTT. It is translated as CASSLDVVTEAFF.

The chain is built from TRBV18 and TRBJ1-2; no clear D. The CDR3 loop spans 15 amino acids. V shed 3 bases and J shed 4 bases, with 15 bases lying between them. CDR1 is KGHSH, CDR2 LQKENI, per germline. The chain's CDR3 is CASSPEFSGIYGYTF. In DNA, the CDR3 is TGTGCCAGCTCACCGGAGTTTTCGGGAATCTATGGCTACACCTTC.

V gene TRBV7-3 combines with J gene TRBJ2-6, with D hard to call. The CDR3 has 15 residues. The V and J ends lost 5 bases and 2 bases respectively, with 10 bases between them. In germline, CDR1 is SGHTA, CDR2 FQGTGA. As DNA, the CDR3 is TGTGCCAGCAGCCCCGGAAGTGCTGGGGCCAACGTCCTGACTTTC. This translates into CASSPGSAGANVLTF.

The chain recombines TRBV19 with TRBJ1-6; no clear D gene. Germline V gives CDR1 LNHDA, CDR2 SQIVND (reference sequence). CDR3 length: 14 residues. The V end lost 7 bases, the J end lost 12 bases, and 19 bases lay between the germline ends. CDR3 bases: TGTGCCAGTACTGAGGCAGTCTATGGAGGACCCCTCCACTTT. It codes for CASTEAVYGGPLHF.

The rearrangement uses TRBV30 and TRBJ2-4; 7 nucleotides match TRBD1. CDR1 and CDR2 from the germline V gene are GTSNPN and SVGIG (reference sequence). Trimming cost V 5 bases and J 3 bases; bases outside gene matches: 7. The length of the CDR3 is 14 residues. The CDR3 loop is CAWGQGQSKNIQYF. The CDR3 coding sequence is TGTGCCTGGGGCCAGGGACAGAGCAAAAACATTCAGTACTTC.

The chain combines TRBV6-2 or TRBV6-3 with TRBJ2-7, with TRBD2 identical over 8 bases. V lost 2 bases to trimming and J lost 2 bases; unmatched junction nucleotides: 5. Germline CDR1 and CDR2: MNHEY and SVGEGT. The CDR3 runs 15 residues. The CDR3 coding sequence is TGTGCCAGCAGTTACCAGACTAGCGAGGCCTACGAGCAGTACTTC. Amino acids: CASSYQTSEAYEQYF.